This T cell receptor (beta chain) was identified during a study of cytomegalovirus exposure and HLA in healthy donors. Turning to the study itself: Earlier findings included approximately 120 million unique TCR beta sequences obtained from 180 million or so T cells.

Both 60 Vbeta primers and 13 Jbeta primers went into the PCR. TCRdb keeps only in-frame clones here, not all; method: immunoSEQ multiplex PCR. Of approximately 160,000 clones listed, around 77% are singletons. V lost 3 bases and J lost 0, with 6 bases in between. This CDR3 is 14 amino acids long. Germline CDR1 and CDR2: SNHLY and FYNNEI. A remark on this clone: The antigen remains undetermined.

General observations from the study: Associated with cytomegalovirus, according to the listing, were around 160 TCR beta chains.

V gene TRBV2 combines with J gene TRBJ1-5; D not certain. What was sequenced was PBMCs. The sequence came from a woman in her thirties or forties in good health and CMV-seronegative. The CDR3 protein is CASSETSSNQPQHF. CDR3 DNA: TGTGCCAGCAGTGAGACAAGTAGCAATCAGCCCCAGCATTTT.